The 15 T cell receptor beta chains given below trace back to one sample, sequenced in a study of cytomegalovirus exposure and HLA in healthy donors. Profiled with immunoSEQ multiplex PCR; TCRdb holds only in-frame clones, not every one. Of 230,000 or so clones in the sample, about 90% are singletons; the top ten hold roughly 2.8%. The sequenced material came from PBMCs. The origin of the receptors is a woman aged 18-29 years in good health and CMV-seronegative.

This chain connects TRBV28 to TRBJ1-1; maybe TRBD1 (5 bases). The CDR3 is 14 residues long. CDR1 and CDR2 from the germline V gene are MDHEN and SYDVKM. V gave up 5 bases and J gave up 5 bases, with 15 bases separating them. The CDR3 protein is CASSPLWGGTEAFF. As DNA, the CDR3 is TGTGCCAGCAGTCCCCTCTGGGGGGGGACTGAAGCTTTCTTT. The whole variable domain, remainder taken from reference TRBV28 and TRBJ1-1, is DVKVTQSSRYLVKRTGEKVFLECVQDMDHENMFWYRQDPGLGLRLIYFSYDVKMKEKGDIPEGYSVSREKKERFSLILESASTNQTSMYLCASSPLWGGTEAFFGQGTRLTVV.

The chain uses TRBV5-1 and TRBJ2-3; TRBD1 might be the D (5 bases). CDR1 is SGHRS and CDR2 is YFSETQ in the germline V gene. The ends were cut back, 0 bases at V and 0 bases at J, with 11 bases in the middle. CDR3 length: 16 amino acids. DNA for the CDR3: TGCGCCAGCAGCTTGGGATTACAGGTTAGCACAGATACGCAGTATTTT. It is translated as CASSLGLQVSTDTQYF.

This clone was detected once. V usage is TRBV7-3 and J usage is TRBJ2-1, with TRBD2 identical over 9 bases. Germline CDR1 SGHTA, CDR2 FQGTGA. V trimming: 2 bases; J trimming: 6 bases; junction bases outside the gene matches: 5. This CDR3 spans 15 amino acids. DNA of the CDR3: TGTGCCAGCAGCTTAGGGACTAGCACGTCCAATGAGCAGTTCTTC. This gives the protein CASSLGTSTSNEQFF.

The chain recombines TRBV19 with TRBJ2-5; TRBD1 might be the D (6 bases). Germline V gives CDR1 LNHDA, CDR2 SQIVND (reference sequence). The CDR3 has 14 amino acids. V lost 5 bases and J lost 1, with 11 bases in between. CDR3 loop: CASSWGHSQETQYF. The DNA of the CDR3 is TGTGCCAGTAGTTGGGGACACTCCCAAGAGACCCAGTACTTC.

This clone was recorded many times. The CDR3 nucleotides read TGCGCCAGCAGCCGGACAGGGGCGAACACCGGGGAGCTGTTTTTT. Residues: CASSRTGANTGELFF. V usage is TRBV5-1 and J usage is TRBJ2-2; TRBD1 agrees at 9 bases. This CDR3 contains 15 residues. Germline values: CDR1 SGHRS, CDR2 YFSETQ. V shed 4 bases, J shed 0 bases, and the junction held 1 base outside the gene matches. The variable domain in full, completed from reference TRBV5-1 and TRBJ2-2, reads KAGVTQTPRYLIKTRGQQVTLSCSPISGHRSVSWYQQTPGQGLQFLFEYFSETQRNKGNFPGRFSGRQFSNSRSEMNVSTLELGDSALYLCASSRTGANTGELFFGEGSRLTVL.

The rearrangement joins TRBV6-5 to TRBJ2-7, with a weak D call TRBD2 (7 bases). V lost 6 bases to trimming and J lost 4 bases, with 19 bases between them. CDR1 and CDR2 from the germline V gene are MNHEY and SVGAGI. The CDR3 has 15 residues. The CDR3 region has the DNA TGTGCCAGCAGCAAGGGGGGGCCTCCGGGGTACGAGCAGTACTTC. This sequence encodes CASSKGGPPGYEQYF.

The J gene is TRBJ2-7, the V gene TRBV9; 7 nucleotides match TRBD2. From germline, CDR1 is SGDLS and CDR2 YYNGEE. The ends lost 4 bases at V and 6 bases at J; junction bases unmatched: 16. There are 16 residues in the CDR3. The DNA of the CDR3 is TGTGCCAGCAGCCCGACCTCGGGGGGACTGGGGGGCGAGCAGTACTTC. This translates into CASSPTSGGLGGEQYF.

The rearrangement links TRBV5-6 to TRBJ1-5; the D gene is possibly TRBD1 (5 bases). This CDR3 comprises 14 residues. The V gene lost 4 bases and the J gene lost 3 bases, with 11 bases spanning the gap. CDR1 SGHDT and CDR2 YYEEEE come from the germline V gene. The CDR3 nucleotides read TGTGCCAGCAGCCTCGACAGCGTCAATCAGCCCCAGCATTTT. Translating it yields CASSLDSVNQPQHF.

V and J are TRBV27 and TRBJ1-1; maybe TRBD1 (5 bases). CDR1 is MNHEY, CDR2 SMNVEV, per germline (reference sequence). The V gene lost 4 bases and the J gene lost 5 bases, with 8 bases spanning the gap. The CDR3 is 12 amino acids. The CDR3 nucleotides are TGTGCCAGCAGTTCGGGGGGAACTGAAGCTTTCTTT. This gives the protein CASSSGGTEAFF.

CDR3 DNA sequence: TGTGCCAGTACTGGACAGGGGATGCGGAACGAGCAGTACTTC. Its translation is CASTGQGMRNEQYF. The V call is TRBV19, the J call TRBJ2-7, with TRBD1 identical over 9 bases. The germline V gene has CDR1 LNHDA and CDR2 SQIVND (reference sequence). The CDR3 contains 14 residues. Trimming took 7 bases from V and 5 from J; bases not matched to a gene: 9. The full variable domain, its missing parts supplied by reference TRBV19 and TRBJ2-7, is DGGITQSPKYLFRKEGQNVTLSCEQNLNHDAMYWYRQDPGQGLRLIYYSQIVNDFQKGDIAEGYSVSREKKESFPLTVTSAQKNPTAFYLCASTGQGMRNEQYFGPGTRLTVT.

The CDR3 spells CASSLHSAGEGRGQFF. CDR3 nucleotide sequence: TGTGCCAGCAGCTTACACTCAGCGGGGGAGGGAAGAGGGCAGTTCTTC. V is TRBV7-2 and J is TRBJ2-1; 8 positions agree with TRBD2. The CDR3 contains 16 residues. V lost 2 bases to trimming and J lost 12 bases; unmatched junction nucleotides: 15. In germline, CDR1 is SGHTA, CDR2 FQGNSA.

The chain carries TRBV28 and TRBJ2-1; 8 nucleotides line up with TRBD1. The germline CDR1 and CDR2 sequences are MDHEN and SYDVKM. J gave up 10 bases and V 5 bases, and 4 bases lay outside the gene matches. The CDR3 contains 12 residues. The CDR3 loop is CASSLRDREQFF. The CDR3 nucleotides are TGTGCCAGCAGTCTCCGGGACAGGGAGCAGTTCTTC.

The J gene is TRBJ1-1, the V gene TRBV12-2. TRBV12-2 is classified as a pseudogene. This CDR3 spans 13 amino acids. The CDR3 protein is CASSLRGNTEAFF. DNA of the CDR3: TGTGCAAGTTCTCTCCGGGGGAACACTGAAGCTTTCTTT.

This clone was found a few times. This sequence joins TRBV25-1 and TRBJ1-2, with D possibly being TRBD1 (5 bases). This CDR3 contains 10 residues. Trimming took off 9 bases at V and 13 bases at J, with 15 bases between the two ends. Germline lookup yields CDR1 MGHDK and CDR2 SYGVNS. Here the CDR3 reads CASGDFPRTF. CDR3 DNA sequence: TGTGCCAGTGGGGACTTTCCTCGCACCTTC.

J is TRBJ2-3 and V is TRBV7-2; 9 bases are a match to TRBD2. This CDR3 has 16 residues. The V segment lost 5 bases and the J segment 6 bases; nucleotides outside the gene matches: 12. The germline CDR1 and CDR2 sequences are SGHTA and FQGNSA. CDR3 in DNA: TGTGCCAGCAGCCGGGGGGGAGTAGCGGGAGCCGATACGCAGTATTTT. Its protein is CASSRGGVAGADTQYF.